This T cell receptor beta chain was found in a study of shared clonotypes between healthy human individuals (dated by TCRdb to the early 2020s). About the full investigation: The cohort comprised a couple of women and three men aged 18 to 49 years. For each donor, three plates each were used for CD4 naive and CD4 memory, two plates were used for CD8 naive, and one plate was used for CD8 memory. To estimate repertoire size and how much clonotypes are shared between individuals, the study performed deep sequencing of blood TCR repertoires from a few healthy adults. To increase sequencing depth and limit assay-specific biases, TCR repertoire library preparation and sequencing were carried out by different laboratories using diverse techniques. Each donor's leukapheresis produced roughly between roughly 0.85 and 9.5 billion PBMCs. What the research found in general, with its limitations: Larger estimated clonotype richness was generally found for naive subsets than for memory subsets. Higher generation probabilities were observed for clonotypes shared by all four sorted-subset donors than for non-shared clonotypes. Because the study included only a small number of donors, the genetic and exposure-history diversity represented was limited. Approximately 5% of naive CD4, 3.5% of naive CD8, about 2.1% of memory CD4, and 0.4% of memory CD8 clonotypes were shared across several donors. Rarefaction of sorted-subset datasets indicated incomplete sequencing despite the large sequencing depth. Sampling was restricted to blood, and TCR repertoires in tissue are likely to differ from TCR repertoires in blood. Pairwise subsampling led to the expectation that sequencing depth would affect the degree of clonotype sharing among donors.

Based on the germline V gene, the CDR1 and CDR2 sequences are SGHRS and YFSETQ. At the junction V is shortened by 2 bases and J by 6 bases; bases outside the gene matches: 5. From the cysteine up to the phenylalanine, the CDR3 has a length of 14 residues. Only the CDR3 DNA stays, 42 bases, in frame from base 1. To note about this clone: Its antigen is currently not known. No base qualities exist here, and no much larger clone lies one base off it.

Using the deep immunoSEQ assay, multiplex PCR amplified TCR CDR3 regions from genomic DNA. Extracted genomic DNA from each cell subset was spread evenly across all wells of several immunoSEQ 96-well plates, with each plate serving as a replicate. For sorted subsets, each replicate PCR was loaded with about 200 ng genomic DNA, equivalent to some 27,000 T cell genomes. The purified libraries were quantified using a Qubit 3.0 fluorometer, sized with a Bioanalyzer 2100, and then quantified again using the KAPA Library Quantification kit. Every immunoSEQ 96-well plate was sequenced on a dedicated single-read 150-cycle Illumina NextSeq 550 flow cell. In the authors' own workflow: The immunoSEQ output contained only junctional sequences without quality scores, so filtering could not match that applied to full-length reads. Sequences were annotated with PyIR, a Python wrapper for IgBLAST v1.9, using IMGT germline references to assign V/J genes and CDR3. Reads with weak V/J assignments (E-value above 1e-6), missing CDR3, stop codons, out-of-frame junctions, or ambiguous translated residues were removed. A V3J clonotype was defined by an identical inferred V gene, J gene, and CDR3 amino acid sequence. Percentage overlap between repertoires was computed as shared unique clonotypes divided by the size of the smaller repertoire. Three approaches were used to assess repertoire richness: RTK rarefaction, the Chao1 estimator, and Recon v2.1 estimates of unobserved clonotypes. Generation probabilities for all TCRbeta clonotypes obtained by the gDNA method from several donors were computed using OLGA. This immuneACCESS table, as held by TCRdb, lists in-frame sequences with V and J called but not all clones. Of the missing ones, under half trace to an unresolved V gene in checked studies; the others have no known cause. V and J calls and clone size follow that table, whereas D and trimming were derived from the DNA. The sample includes about 2 million clones, with about 95% observed a single time. The ten top clones hold roughly 1% of the sample.

CD8 naive samples were obtained by positive selection for CCR7 among CD45RO-negative cells, yielding a CD45RA+CCR7+ population from which TemRA cells were excluded. Healthy HIV-negative adults with no recently reported acute infections or vaccinations were included as donors. Every donor was a Caucasian adult residing in Nashville, Tennessee, USA. After blood collection by leukapheresis, PBMCs were isolated using Ficoll-Histopaque density gradient centrifugation and then cryopreserved in the vapor phase of liquid nitrogen. Analytical flow cytometry was used to check the purity and quantity of each magnetically sorted T cell population. Each sorted fraction had its genomic DNA isolated and then quantified by UV absorbance on a Nanodrop 2000c.

The chain was built from TRBV5-1 and TRBJ2-3; TRBD2 agrees with 8 junctional bases. This receptor was identified in a man between 18 and 29 years old in good health. The sequenced material came from naive CD8+ T cells sorted from blood. The sample's cell subset or site, from its label and the paper: CD45RA+CCR7+. The encoded CDR3 is CASSFGGATDTQYF. The nucleotide sequence reads as follows: TGCGCCAGCAGCTTCGGGGGGGCGACCGATACGCAGTATTTT.